This T cell receptor (beta chain) was sequenced in a study of CD8 T cells in ankylosing spondylitis (dated 2017 in TCRdb). In the study overall: To find TCR variants linked to disease, the study profiled T cell receptor beta repertoires in ankylosing spondylitis patients and healthy donors. The full study cohort was made up of about 24 ankylosing spondylitis patients and 95 to 130 healthy donors. Peripheral blood was sampled, and synovial fluid was additionally collected from ankylosing spondylitis patients.

The research as a whole found: The disease-linked clones were reported to be significantly enriched in matched synovial fluid samples from ankylosing spondylitis patients. Some of the motif variants had been reported before in the synovial fluid and blood of reactive arthritis patients, a finding that suggests common disease-initiation mechanisms. The disease-linked clones showed a CD8+ phenotype and occurred at relatively low frequencies in peripheral blood. A TCR beta motif of several highly homologous amino acid variants appeared characteristic of blood from ankylosing spondylitis patients.

This clonotype was counted many times. Its antigen specificity is not known. Within one base of it there is no much larger clone, and no base qualities were kept. Sequencer: Illumina HiSeq 2500. Quantitative 5'-RACE with molecular barcodes was used to prepare TCR beta libraries. As for the authors' bioinformatics: A new computational method based on a probabilistic model of VDJ rearrangement was used to identify disease-linked TCR variants. The public reads were reprocessed in TCRdb via fastp at Q25 and MiXCR, keeping in-frame beta chains. Rows with one shared CDR3 protein collapse into an entry with the most common genes and DNA. TCRdb's processing, not the authors', yielded these V and J calls. Here the sample has around 88,000 distinct CDR3 sequences; 8.8% occur a single time. 5.1% of the sample is held by the ten biggest clonotypes. From the cysteine through the phenylalanine, the CDR3 covers 16 amino acids. Of all the DNA, just the CDR3 is kept, 48 bases in frame from base 1. CDR1 and CDR2, per the germline V gene, are SGHRS and YFSETQ. The germline V and J ends show losses of 0 bases and 2 bases respectively, and no gene match explains 3 bases of the junction.

Sequenced input: blood, either unsorted or a sorted T cell fraction (not recorded which). Here the chain combines TRBV5-1 and TRBJ2-3; 10 of the junction bases match TRBD2. The clonotype comes from a male donor with ankylosing spondylitis or in good health (not recorded which). CDR3 protein: CASSLDSGGFTDTQYF. The DNA is as follows: TGCGCCAGCAGCTTGGATAGCGGGGGGTTCACAGATACGCAGTATTTT. The entire variable domain, with the stretches around the CDR3 drawn from the reference TRBV5-1 and TRBJ2-3 proteins, is KAGVTQTPRYLIKTRGQQVTLSCSPISGHRSVSWYQQTPGQGLQFLFEYFSETQRNKGNFPGRFSGRQFSNSRSEMNVSTLELGDSALYLCASSLDSGGFTDTQYFGPGTRLTVL.